This section outlines one TCR beta chain sequence together with its context. Antigen unknown. The entry originates in a study of long-term antiretroviral therapy in people with HIV. Across the whole study: It was about a decade after the earliest samples that the 2015 immediate-ART recommendation appeared. Study-wide findings and caveats: Relative to control repertoires, HIV repertoires exhibited narrower CDR3 length ranges. Post-ART samples showed increased diversity that remained below transplant donor control levels.

Two or more post-ART PBMC samples, plus at least one pre-ART sample, were available for each donor. The CDR3 covers 19 residues. The germline V gene encodes CDR1 SGHRS and CDR2 YFSETQ. V dropped 4 bases and J dropped 0; count of bases not matched to a gene: 11. Runs used v3.0 of the immunoSEQ assay and were done at survey level. TCRdb's table, derived via immunoSEQ multiplex PCR, lists solely in-frame clones and lacks some. The sample includes over 25,000 clones, approximately 88% of them seen just once. Specimen: unsorted PBMCs, collected around 2.8 years after starting antiretroviral therapy. This sequence was found in a man between 25 and 39 years old with HIV. J is TRBJ1-6 and V is TRBV5-1, with TRBD1 identical over 9 bases. The CDR3 here is CASSDGQGRLSSYNSPLHF. The CDR3, as DNA: TGCGCCAGCAGCGACGGACAGGGGAGGTTGAGCTCCTATAATTCACCCCTCCACTTT.